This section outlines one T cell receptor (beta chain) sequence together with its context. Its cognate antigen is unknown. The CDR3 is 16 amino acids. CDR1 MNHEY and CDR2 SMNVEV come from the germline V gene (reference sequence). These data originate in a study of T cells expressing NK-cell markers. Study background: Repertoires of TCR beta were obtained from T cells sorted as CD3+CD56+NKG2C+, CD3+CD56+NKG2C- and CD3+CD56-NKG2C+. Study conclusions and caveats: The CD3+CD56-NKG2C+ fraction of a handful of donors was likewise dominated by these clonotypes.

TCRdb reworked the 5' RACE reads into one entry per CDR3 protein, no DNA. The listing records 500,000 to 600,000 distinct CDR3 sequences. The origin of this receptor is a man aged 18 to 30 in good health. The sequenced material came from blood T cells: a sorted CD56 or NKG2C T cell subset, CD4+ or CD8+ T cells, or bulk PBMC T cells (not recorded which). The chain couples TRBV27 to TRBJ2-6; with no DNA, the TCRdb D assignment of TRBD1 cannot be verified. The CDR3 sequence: CASSNPGTSGANVLTF.